The 5 T cell receptor beta chains presented below share a single source sample, sequenced in a study of radiotherapy plus CTLA-4 blockade in lung cancer. The protocol was immunoSEQ multiplex PCR, while the TCRdb copy is restricted to in-frame clones and leaves out a portion. Seen here are 25,000 to 35,000 clones, around 85% observed once, and the top ten hold 7% to 8%. Sequences were derived from peripheral blood, sampled from a patient treated with radiotherapy plus ipilimumab. Source of these receptors: a human donor with non-small cell lung cancer who had stable disease on radiotherapy plus ipilimumab.

V gene TRBV4-3 combines with J gene TRBJ2-7, with no clear D. The length of the CDR3 is 13 residues. Germline CDR1 and CDR2: LGHNA and YSLEER. With 1 base removed from V and 6 bases from J, the gap between germline ends came to 10 bases. The DNA for the CDR3 is TGCGCCAGCAGCCAAGCTTCTGGGTTCGAGCAGTACTTC. It is translated as CASSQASGFEQYF.

In this sample, this clone turned up a few times. The chain employs TRBV23-1 and TRBJ1-1, with D perhaps matching TRBD1 (5 bases). TRBV23-1 is labeled an ORF, and its function is uncertain. The ends were cut back, 1 base at V and 14 bases at J, with 14 bases in the middle. This CDR3 region has 12 residues. Here the CDR3 DNA reads TGCGCCAGCAGTCAATATAAGGAGGGGAGCTTCTTT. Its translation is CASSQYKEGSFF.

V gene TRBV28 combines with J gene TRBJ1-5; D not resolved. The ends were cut back, 5 bases at V and 5 bases at J, with 1 base in the middle. The CDR3 consists of 10 residues. Germline loops: CDR1 MDHEN, CDR2 SYDVKM. The CDR3 loop reads CASSDQPQHF. The CDR3 DNA reads as TGTGCCAGCAGTGATCAGCCCCAGCATTTT.

The chain joins TRBV6-1 to TRBJ1-5, with a tentative D call TRBD1 (6 bases). Germline V gene data show CDR1 as MNHNS and CDR2 as SASEGT. The CDR3 contains 14 residues. Trimming pared 6 bases from V and 4 bases from J, leaving 13 bases between. CDR3 residues: CASRGGQPNQPQHF. The CDR3 region has the DNA TGTGCCAGCAGGGGTGGACAGCCGAATCAGCCCCAGCATTTT.

The rearrangement uses TRBV7-2 and TRBJ1-4; possible D gene TRBD1, 6 bases. Germline values: CDR1 SGHTA, CDR2 FQGNSA. V lost 1 base to trimming and J lost 8 bases, with 14 bases between them. The CDR3 runs 15 residues. The CDR3 sequence is CASSLGGRGSEKLFF. The CDR3 DNA follows: TGTGCCAGCAGCTTAGGAGGCAGGGGAAGCGAAAAACTGTTTTTT.